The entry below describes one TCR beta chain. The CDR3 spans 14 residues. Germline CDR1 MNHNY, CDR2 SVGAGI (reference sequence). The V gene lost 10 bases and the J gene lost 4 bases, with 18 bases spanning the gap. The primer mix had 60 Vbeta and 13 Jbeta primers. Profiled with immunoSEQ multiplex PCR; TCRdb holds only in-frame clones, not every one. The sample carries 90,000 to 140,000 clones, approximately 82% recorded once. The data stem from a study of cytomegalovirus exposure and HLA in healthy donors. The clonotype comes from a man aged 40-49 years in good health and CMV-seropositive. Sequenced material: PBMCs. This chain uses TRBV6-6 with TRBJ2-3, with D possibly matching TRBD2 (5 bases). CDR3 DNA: TGTGCCATTTCCGTGGGGAGAGGGTCAGATACGCAGTATTTT. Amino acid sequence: CAISVGRGSDTQYF.